This paragraph covers one T cell receptor (beta chain) sequence. Its target is unknown. These data belong to a study of CD4 T cells in relation to SARS-CoV-2 and coronaviruses. Background on the study: After around 10 days of antigen culture, PBMC TCR beta CDR3s were sequenced.

Study outcomes and limitations: Samples before the pandemic and after infection were not matched within any donor.

Libraries were prepared by immunoSEQ multiplex PCR; TCRdb keeps only in-frame clonotypes and omits some of them. The sample holds some 38,000 clones; about three quarters are singletons and the top ten take just over 20%. The clonotype was recovered from an adult with COVID-19. Sequenced sample: memory CD4+ T cells from PBMCs, cultured in vitro.

CDR3 residues: CASSDRTSGRGRNEQFF. CDR3 coding DNA: TGTGCCAGCAGCGACCGTACTAGCGGAAGAGGGAGGAATGAGCAGTTCTTC. The rearrangement joins TRBV7-2 to TRBJ2-1, with 8 bases that match TRBD2. Germline trimming cut 5 bases from V and 7 bases from J; bases unmatched to any gene: 16. This CDR3 is built from 17 residues. Germline V gene lookup returns CDR1 SGHTA and CDR2 FQGNSA. The full variable domain, with the rest looked up from reference TRBV7-2 and TRBJ2-1, is GAGVSQSPSNKVTEKGKDVELRCDPISGHTALYWYRQSLGQGLEFLIYFQGNSAPDKSGLPSDRFSAERTGGSVSTLTIQRTQQEDSAVYLCASSDRTSGRGRNEQFFGPGTRLTVL.